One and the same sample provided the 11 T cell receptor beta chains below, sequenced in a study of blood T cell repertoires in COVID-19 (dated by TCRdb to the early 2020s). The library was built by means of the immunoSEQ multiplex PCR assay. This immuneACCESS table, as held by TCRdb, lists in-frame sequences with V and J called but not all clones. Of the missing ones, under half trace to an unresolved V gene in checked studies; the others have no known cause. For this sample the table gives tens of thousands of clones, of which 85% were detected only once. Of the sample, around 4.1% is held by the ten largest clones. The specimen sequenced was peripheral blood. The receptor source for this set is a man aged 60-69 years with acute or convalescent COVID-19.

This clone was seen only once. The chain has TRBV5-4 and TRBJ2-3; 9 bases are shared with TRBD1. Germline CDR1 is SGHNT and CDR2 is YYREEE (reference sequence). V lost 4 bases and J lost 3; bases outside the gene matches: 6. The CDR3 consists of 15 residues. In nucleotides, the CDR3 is TGTGCCAGCAGCCTCGAAGGACAGGGGACAGATACGCAGTATTTT. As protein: CASSLEGQGTDTQYF.

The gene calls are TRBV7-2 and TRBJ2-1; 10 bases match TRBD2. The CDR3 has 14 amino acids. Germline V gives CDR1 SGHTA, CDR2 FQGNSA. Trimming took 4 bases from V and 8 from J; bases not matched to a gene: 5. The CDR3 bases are TGTGCCAGCAGCTCCGGGACTAGCGCGGATGAGCAGTTCTTC. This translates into CASSSGTSADEQFF.

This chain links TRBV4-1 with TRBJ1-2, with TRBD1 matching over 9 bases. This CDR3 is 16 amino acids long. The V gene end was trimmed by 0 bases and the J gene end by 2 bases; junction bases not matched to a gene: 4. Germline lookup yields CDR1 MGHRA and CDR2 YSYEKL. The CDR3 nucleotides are TGCGCCAGCAGCCAAGATTACGGACAGGGGAACTATGGCTACACCTTC. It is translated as CASSQDYGQGNYGYTF.

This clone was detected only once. The CDR3 is CASSFGQDTDTQYF. The CDR3 DNA sequence: TGCGCCAGCAGCTTCGGTCAGGACACAGATACGCAGTATTTT. V is TRBV5-1 and J is TRBJ2-3; D remains unclear. The V gene's germline CDR1 is SGHRS and CDR2 YFSETQ. The ends were cut back, 2 bases at V and 2 bases at J, with 9 bases in the middle. The CDR3 has 14 amino acids.

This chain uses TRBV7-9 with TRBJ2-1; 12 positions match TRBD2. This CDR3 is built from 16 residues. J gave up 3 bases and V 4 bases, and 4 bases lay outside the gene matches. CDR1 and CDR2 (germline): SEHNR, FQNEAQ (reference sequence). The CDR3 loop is CASSYRLAGVYNEQFF. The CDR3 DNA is TGTGCCAGCAGCTACCGACTAGCGGGGGTCTACAATGAGCAGTTCTTC.

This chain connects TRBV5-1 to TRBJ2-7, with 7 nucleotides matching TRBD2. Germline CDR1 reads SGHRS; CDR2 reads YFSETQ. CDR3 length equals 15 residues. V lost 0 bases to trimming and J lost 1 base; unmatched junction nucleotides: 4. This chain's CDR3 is CASSLEASGSYEQYF. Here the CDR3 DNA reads TGCGCCAGCAGCTTGGAGGCTAGCGGATCCTACGAGCAGTACTTC.

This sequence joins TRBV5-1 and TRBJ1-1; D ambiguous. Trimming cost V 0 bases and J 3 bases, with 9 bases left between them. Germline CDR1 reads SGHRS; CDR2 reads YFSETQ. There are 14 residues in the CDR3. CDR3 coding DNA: TGCGCCAGCAGCTTGGATGGCTTCGACACTGAAGCTTTCTTT. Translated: CASSLDGFDTEAFF.

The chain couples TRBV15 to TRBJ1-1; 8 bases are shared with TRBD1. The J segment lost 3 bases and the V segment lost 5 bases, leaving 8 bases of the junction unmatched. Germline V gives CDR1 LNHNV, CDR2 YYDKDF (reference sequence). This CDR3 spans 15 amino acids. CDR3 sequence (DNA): TGTGCCACCAGCCCACGGACAGGGCGGTACACTGAAGCTTTCTTT. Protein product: CATSPRTGRYTEAFF.

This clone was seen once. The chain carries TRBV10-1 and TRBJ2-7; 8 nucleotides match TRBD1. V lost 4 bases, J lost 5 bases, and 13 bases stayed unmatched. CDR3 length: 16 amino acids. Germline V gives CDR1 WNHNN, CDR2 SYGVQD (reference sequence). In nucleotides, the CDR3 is TGCGCCAGCAGTGGCCCCCCGGACAGGGTAGTCCACGAGCAGTACTTC. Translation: CASSGPPDRVVHEQYF.

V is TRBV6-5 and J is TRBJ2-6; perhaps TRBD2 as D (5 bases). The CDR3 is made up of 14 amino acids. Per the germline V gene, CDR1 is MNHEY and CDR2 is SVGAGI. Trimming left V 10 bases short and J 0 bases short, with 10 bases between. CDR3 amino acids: CATIRDSGANVLTF. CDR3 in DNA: TGTGCCACAATCCGGGACTCTGGGGCCAACGTCCTGACTTTC.

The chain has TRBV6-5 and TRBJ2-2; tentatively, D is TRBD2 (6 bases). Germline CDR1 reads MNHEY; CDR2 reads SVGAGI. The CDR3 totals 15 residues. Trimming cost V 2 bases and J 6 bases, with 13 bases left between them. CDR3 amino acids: CASSYGVAVAGELFF. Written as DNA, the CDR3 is TGTGCCAGCAGTTACGGGGTAGCGGTGGCCGGGGAGCTGTTTTTT.